This TCR beta chain was sequenced during a study of T cell changes during pregnancy in multiple sclerosis. The V end lost 7 bases, the J end lost 3 bases, and 15 bases lay between the germline ends. This CDR3 region has 15 residues. In germline, CDR1 is LNHDA, CDR2 SQIVND (reference sequence). TCRdb's copy holds only in-frame clones and misses some; the assay was immunoSEQ multiplex PCR. There are some 31,000 clones in the sample; 89% occur only once, and 6.5% to 7% lies in the top ten. The receptor's source is a female donor with multiple sclerosis, enrolled in a pregnancy study. The sample was CD8+ T cells from peripheral blood mononuclear cells, taken in the second trimester of pregnancy. The V and J genes are TRBV19 and TRBJ1-4, with D unresolved. CDR3 amino acids: CASTVEGLANEKLFF. The CDR3, as DNA: TGTGCCAGTACGGTCGAGGGTTTGGCTAATGAAAAACTGTTTTTT.